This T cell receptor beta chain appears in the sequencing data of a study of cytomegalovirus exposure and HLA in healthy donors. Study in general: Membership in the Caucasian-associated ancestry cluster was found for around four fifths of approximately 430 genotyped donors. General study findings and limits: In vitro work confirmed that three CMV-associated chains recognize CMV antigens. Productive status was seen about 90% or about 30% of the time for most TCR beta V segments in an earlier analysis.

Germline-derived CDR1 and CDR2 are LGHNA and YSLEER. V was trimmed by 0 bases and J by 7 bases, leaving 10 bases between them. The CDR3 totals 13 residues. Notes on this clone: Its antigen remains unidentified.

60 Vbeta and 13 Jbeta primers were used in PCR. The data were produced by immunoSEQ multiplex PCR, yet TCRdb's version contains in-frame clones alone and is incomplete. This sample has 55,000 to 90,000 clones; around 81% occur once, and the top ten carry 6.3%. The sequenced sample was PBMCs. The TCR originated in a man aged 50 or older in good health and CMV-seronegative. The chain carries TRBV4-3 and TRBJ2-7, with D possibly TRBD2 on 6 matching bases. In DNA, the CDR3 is TGCGCCAGCAGCCAAGATTCGGGGAGGGAGCAGTACTTC. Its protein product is CASSQDSGREQYF.